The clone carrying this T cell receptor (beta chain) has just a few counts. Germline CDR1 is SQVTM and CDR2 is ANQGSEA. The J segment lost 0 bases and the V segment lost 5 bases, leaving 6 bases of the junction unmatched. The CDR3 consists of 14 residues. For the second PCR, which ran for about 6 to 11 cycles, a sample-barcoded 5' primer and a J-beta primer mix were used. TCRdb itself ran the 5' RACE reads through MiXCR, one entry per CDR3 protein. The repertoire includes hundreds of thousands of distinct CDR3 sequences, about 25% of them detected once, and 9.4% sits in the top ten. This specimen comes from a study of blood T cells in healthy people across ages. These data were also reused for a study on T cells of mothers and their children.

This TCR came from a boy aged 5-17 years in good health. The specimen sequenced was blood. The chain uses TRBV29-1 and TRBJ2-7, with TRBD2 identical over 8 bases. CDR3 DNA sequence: TGCAGCGTTTCCCCGGGACTAGGCTCCTACGAGCAGTACTTC. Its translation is CSVSPGLGSYEQYF.